A single T cell receptor beta chain is shown here with its context. Its specificity is unknown. The data originate from a study of STAT5B mutations in CD4+ large granular lymphocyte leukemia. Study findings and constraints: Top patient clones used TRBV06 genes more often: 8/27 versus 2/35 in controls. Less than 30% of private leukemic clonotypes occurred rarely in other patients' non-leukemic repertoires. Without putative leukemic clones, patient CD4-sorted repertoires remained more clonal than healthy CD4+ repertoires.

Control samples were healthy donors' buffy coats. Data came from immunoSEQ multiplex PCR; TCRdb stores just in-frame clones and leaves some out. The repertoire consists of tens of thousands of clones, with roughly 85% occurring once and the leading ten covering 2.6%. The junction had 8 bases not matched to a gene; V was cut back by 3 bases and J by 11 bases. There are 15 residues in the CDR3. In germline, CDR1 is SGHRS, CDR2 YFSETQ. Sequenced material: CD4+ T cells from blood buffy coats. The V and J genes are TRBV5-1 and TRBJ2-3, with 14 nucleotides matching TRBD2. This sequence was found in a human donor in good health. The DNA of the CDR3 is TGCGCCAGCAGCTCGATCGGGACTAGCGGGAGAGGGCAGTATTTT. Translated: CASSSIGTSGRGQYF.